The next 14 T cell receptor beta chains were all read from a single sample in a study of tumor and adjacent non-tumor tissue in lung cancer. The template was RNA from unsorted bulk tissue. TCRbeta libraries were built with three rounds of nested PCR, modified from ARM-PCR. TCRdb analysed the multiplex PCR reads with MiXCR anew, one entry per CDR3 protein. The sample comprises about 93,000 distinct CDR3 sequences, around 71% of which are singletons, and approximately 16% rests with the top ten. What was sequenced was lung tumor tissue. All receptors come from a man in his 60s with non-small cell lung cancer.

The V and J genes are TRBV6-2 or TRBV6-3 and TRBJ2-2; weak D call: TRBD2 (5 bases). The V gene's germline CDR1 is MNHEY and CDR2 SVGEGT. V lost 6 bases and J lost 10, with 21 bases in between. This CDR3 is built from 15 residues. The CDR3 loop reads CASSPLARGFAELFF. For the CDR3, the DNA is TGTGCCAGCAGCCCATTAGCGCGAGGGTTCGCGGAGCTGTTTTTT.

CDR3 amino acids: CSVRLTGETQYF. The DNA for the CDR3 is TGCAGTGTTCGACTAACGGGTGAGACCCAGTACTTC. This chain links TRBV20-1 with TRBJ2-5; D might be TRBD2 (5 bases). Per germline, CDR1 DFQATT and CDR2 SNEGSKA (reference sequence). V lost 7 bases and J lost 5, with 14 bases in between. The CDR3 runs to 12 residues.

In the case of this clonotype: An end of the junction differs from the germline gene, which may be a read error. J is TRBJ2-5 and V is TRBV6-2 or TRBV6-3; D perhaps matches TRBD2 (5 bases). The CDR3 runs to 11 residues. Germline lookup yields CDR1 MNHEY and CDR2 SVGEGT. The CDR3 is CTSSYGETQYF. Here the CDR3 DNA reads TGTACCAGCAGTTACGGGGAGACTCAGTACTTC.

To note about this clonotype: A much larger clone differs from this one at a single base, so this may be a read error. The rearrangement links TRBV28 to TRBJ2-1; no clear D. Germline lookup yields CDR1 MDHEN and CDR2 SYDVKM. The V and J ends lost 4 bases and 12 bases respectively, with 10 bases between them. There are 11 residues in the CDR3. The CDR3 nucleotides are TGTGCCAGCAGTTCGCTCGCACGGCAGTTCTTC. Translated: CASSSLARQFF.

A remark on this clonotype: The junction departs from germline at one end; a sequencing error may be responsible. The gene calls are TRBV12-3 or TRBV12-4 and TRBJ2-6; possibly TRBD2 for D (7 bases). The CDR3 sequence is 15 residues long. CDR3 loop: CASSQRGAGANFLTF. CDR3 DNA sequence: TGTGCCAGCAGTCAGAGGGGGGCGGGGGCCAACTTCCTGACTTTC.

This chain uses TRBV11-3 with TRBJ2-5, with 8 nucleotides matching TRBD1. Trimming took 5 bases from V and 5 from J; bases not matched to a gene: 13. CDR3 length equals 16 residues. Per the germline V gene, CDR1 is SGHNT and CDR2 is YENEEA. For the CDR3, the DNA is TGTGCCAGCAGCATCACTCCGACAGGGGCGGGGGAGACCCAGTACTTC. Its translation: CASSITPTGAGETQYF.

This clonotype has just a few counts. The chain has TRBV20-1 and TRBJ2-1, with TRBD2 matching 8 bases. V was clipped by 3 bases and J by 13 bases; unmatched bases: 14. CDR3 size: 14 residues. CDR1 DFQATT and CDR2 SNEGSKA come from the germline V gene (reference sequence). The CDR3 loop is CSARGGVAGLVQFF. The CDR3 bases are TGCAGTGCTAGGGGGGGGGTAGCGGGGCTAGTTCAGTTCTTC.

A word on this clonotype: One end of the junction varies from germline; a read error may be responsible. The rearrangement links TRBV6-1 to TRBJ2-3; D call uncertain. The V gene's germline CDR1 is MNHNS and CDR2 SASEGT. The CDR3 extends over 12 amino acids. The CDR3 is CTSSAKLDTQYF. CDR3 DNA: TGTACCAGCAGTGCCAAGCTAGATACGCAGTATTTT.

This clonotype is medium-sized (0.01 to 0.1%) by share. The chain uses TRBV11-3 and TRBJ2-2; 8 positions agree with TRBD2. Germline assignment: CDR1 SGHNT and CDR2 YENEEA. J was trimmed by 6 bases and V by 6 bases; bases with no gene match: 9. The CDR3 is 15 residues long. The CDR3, as DNA: TGTGCCAGCAGTCCACGACTAGCGATGGCCGGGGAGCTGTTTTTT. Translating it yields CASSPRLAMAGELFF.

This clonotype was detected ten times or more. The V gene is TRBV5-5, the J gene TRBJ1-6; TRBD1 matches 7 bases. With 3 bases clipped from V and 7 bases from J, the junction kept 7 bases outside the gene matches. This CDR3 has 15 amino acids. Germline V gene lookup returns CDR1 SGHKS and CDR2 YYEKEE (reference sequence). The chain's CDR3 is CASSWGGDSNSPLHF. CDR3 in DNA: TGTGCCAGCAGCTGGGGGGGGGACAGCAATTCACCCCTCCACTTT.

The chain combines TRBV29-1 with TRBJ1-2; no firm D call. This CDR3 is built from 12 residues. The V gene's germline CDR1 is SQVTM and CDR2 ANQGSEA. The V end was cut by 4 bases, the J end by 10 bases, with 16 bases between. The CDR3 DNA sequence: TGCAGCGTTGGACCCAAAGGGAACGTCTACACCTTC. Protein sequence: CSVGPKGNVYTF.

For this clonotype: As the CDR3 is not closed by the conserved phenylalanine or tryptophan, this likely results from a read error. It is unclear where the CDR3 begins or ends on the DNA, so no DNA is shown, and the CDR3 is as TCRdb lists it. The genes are TRBV12-3 or TRBV12-4 and TRBJ2-3; the D call TRBD1 from the table was never checked on the DNA. The CDR3 is made up of 16 amino acids, end residues included. CDR3 sequence reads: CASSSSDRGSTDTRYL.

Many counts were recorded for this clonotype. V is TRBV5-6 and J is TRBJ1-5, with TRBD1 matching over 7 bases. This CDR3 region has 16 residues. The germline V gene has CDR1 SGHDT and CDR2 YYEEEE. The J segment lost 3 bases and the V segment lost 4 bases, leaving 10 bases of the junction unmatched. DNA for the CDR3: TGTGCCAGCAGCCCGGGGGCAGGGGGGCACAATCAGCCCCAGCATTTT. Its translation: CASSPGAGGHNQPQHF.

This clonotype was counted ten times or more. The rearrangement joins TRBV29-1 to TRBJ2-1; no clear D. Germline assignment: CDR1 SQVTM and CDR2 ANQGSEA. V lost 2 bases and J lost 9, with 20 bases in between. The CDR3 sequence is 15 residues long. The CDR3 sequence is CSVELVFSSSREQFF. For the CDR3, the DNA is TGCAGCGTTGAACTAGTTTTTTCATCCTCGCGTGAGCAGTTCTTC.